The clone carrying this T cell receptor beta chain appeared a few times. Its antigen is not identified. These data belong to a study of T cells in Graves' hyperthyroidism and ophthalmopathy. Study-wide results and limits: Onset of ophthalmopathy came a median 6.5 months after the model predicted it.

Calling Graves' hyperthyroidism stable meant ophthalmopathy did not progress within 18 months. Patients were excluded because of uncontrolled infection, other autoimmune disease, pregnancy or lactation. V was trimmed by 1 base and J by 5 bases, leaving 7 bases between them. The CDR3 consists of 14 residues. Germline CDR1 SGHRS, CDR2 YFSETQ. Amplification targeted TCR beta CDR3 regions from RNA transcripts. HTBI primers were employed in a first-round RT-PCR of the TCR CDR3. TCRdb passed the multiplex PCR reads through MiXCR, listing each CDR3 protein once. The table includes about 420,000 distinct CDR3 sequences, roughly 13% detected once.

This chain links TRBV5-1 with TRBJ1-6; D is possibly TRBD1 (5 bases). Sequenced input: blood. The sequence was obtained from a woman between 18 and 30 years old with Graves' hyperthyroidism. The CDR3 sequence: CASSLTQDNSPLHF. CDR3 sequence (DNA): TGCGCCAGCAGCTTGACACAGGATAATTCACCCCTCCACTTT.